This T cell receptor beta chain was observed in a study of blood T cell repertoires in COVID-19. About the study: Some COVID-19 samples were acute and others convalescent; all came from the United States, Italy and Spain. T cells, B-cell-depleted T cells, or PBMCs supplied cDNA or gDNA.

Per the authors' pipeline: Counts of nucleated cells, estimated from reference gene primer amplification, were obtained. Here immunoSEQ multiplex PCR was the method, and the copy in TCRdb shows in-frame clones only, minus some. V, J and clone size derive from that table, while D and trimming were established from the DNA sequence. There are 85,000 to 100,000 clones in the sample; about 78% occur only once, and about 8.4% lies in the top ten. The CDR3 loop spans 12 amino acids. Trimming removed 4 bases from V and 4 bases from J; junction bases left unmatched: 1. CDR1 is SGHDT and CDR2 is YYEEEE in the germline V gene.

Specimen: peripheral blood. The chain carries TRBV5-6 and TRBJ2-7; 8 bases match TRBD2. The origin of this receptor is a man aged 45 to 65 who had recovered from COVID-19. The CDR3 sequence is CASSRGGYEQYF. In DNA, the CDR3 is TGTGCCAGCAGCCGCGGGGGGTACGAGCAGTACTTC. Filled out from reference TRBV5-6 and TRBJ2-7, the complete variable domain reads DAGVTQSPTHLIKTRGQQVTLRCSPKSGHDTVSWYQQALGQGPQFIFQYYEEEERQRGNFPDRFSGHQFPNYSSELNVNALLLGDSALYLCASSRGGYEQYFGPGTRLTVT.